Included here is one T cell receptor (beta chain) sequence, with context. The clone's antigen remains unknown. No qualities accompany the bases; no much larger clone lies one base away. The data originate from a study of blood T cell repertoires in COVID-19 (dated by TCRdb to about 2020). In the study overall: Samples covering the acute and convalescent phases of COVID-19 were provided by collaborators in the United States, Italy and Spain. The material from the prospective study consisted of cDNA or gDNA derived from T cells, B-cell-depleted T cells, or PBMCs. Deeply sampled blood TCRbeta repertoires from subjects exposed to, actively infected with, or recovered from COVID-19 were included in the dataset. The repertoires were released in a freely available public database meant as a resource for research on the immune response to SARS-CoV-2. The samples were drawn from the first 160 participants of the ongoing ImmuneRACE study and from about 1,200 subjects provided by 6 global collaborators. A de-identified subject ID, COVID-19 status, age in years and sex were almost always included in the sample metadata. Where available, HLA class I and class II types were obtained from metadata supplied by the sample provider rather than from assay-based typing. The full study reports these points: How much clinical and demographic metadata was included differed by source and by participant, and the metadata was provided uncurated.

Each collaborating institution followed its own protocols to collect whole blood in K2EDTA tubes. Collaborator samples were shipped for TCRbeta analysis as frozen whole blood, isolated PBMCs, or DNA extracted from either sample type. TCRbeta CDR3 regions were amplified from genomic DNA using the immunoSEQ Assay, a bias-controlled multiplex PCR. For the original study's pipeline: Within the assay, amplification of reference gene primers was used to estimate how many nucleated cells each sample contained. Sequence reads were collapsed and filtered to measure the absolute abundance of every unique TCRbeta CDR3 rearrangement. For each sample, productive Simpson clonality was calculated as the square root of Simpson's diversity index across productive rearrangements. TCRdb retrieved this table from immuneACCESS and kept in-frame rearrangements only. Not all clones are present; in checked studies, unresolved V genes account for under half, and no reason is known for the remainder. From that table come the V and J calls and clone size; the DNA was used to work out D and trimming. The sample profile shows around 220,000 clones; approximately 81% of them were found once. Of the sample, about 20% is held by the ten largest clones.

The germline V end is reduced by 5 bases and the J end by 2 bases; junction bases left unmatched: 3. The CDR3 spans 14 residues, from the cysteine through the phenylalanine. Only CDR3 DNA remains: 42 bases, in frame from the first base. Per the germline V gene (reference sequence), LNHDA is the CDR1 and SQIVND is the CDR2. The rearrangement combines TRBV19 with TRBJ2-7; TRBD1 fits 10 bases in the junction. The clonotype was recovered from a man aged 30 to 39 with active or convalescent COVID-19. Sequenced input: peripheral blood. The CDR3 has the sequence CASSPGQGAYEQYF. The sequenced DNA: TGTGCCAGTAGTCCCGGACAGGGGGCCTACGAGCAGTACTTC.